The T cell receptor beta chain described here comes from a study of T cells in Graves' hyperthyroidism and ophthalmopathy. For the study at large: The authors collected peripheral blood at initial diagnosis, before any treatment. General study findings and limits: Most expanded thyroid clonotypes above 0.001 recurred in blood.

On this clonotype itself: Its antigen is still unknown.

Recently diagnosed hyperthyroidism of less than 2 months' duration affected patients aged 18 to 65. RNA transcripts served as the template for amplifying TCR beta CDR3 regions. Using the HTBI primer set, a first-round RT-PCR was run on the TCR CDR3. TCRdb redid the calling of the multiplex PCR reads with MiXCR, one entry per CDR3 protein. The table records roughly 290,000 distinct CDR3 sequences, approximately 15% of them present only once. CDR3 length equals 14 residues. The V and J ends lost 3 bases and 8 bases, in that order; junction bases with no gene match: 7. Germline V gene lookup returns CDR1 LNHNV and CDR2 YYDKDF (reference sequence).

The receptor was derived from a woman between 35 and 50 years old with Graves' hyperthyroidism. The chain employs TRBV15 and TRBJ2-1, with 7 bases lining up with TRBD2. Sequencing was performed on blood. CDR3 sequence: CATSRGGGSHEQFF. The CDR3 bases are TGTGCCACCAGCAGGGGGGGAGGGAGTCATGAGCAGTTCTTC.